This T cell receptor (beta chain) appears in the sequencing data of a study of T cell responses to AZD1222 COVID-19 vaccine. Overall study results and limits: Across spike, vaccine-associated CD4 TCRs were found, dominant at 160-218 and 743-854. There were mostly white British donors and more females than males, and clonal diversity was possibly underestimated. It was only 6 or 7 AZD1222 recipients who were seropositive at baseline. Nearly half of spike-specific TCRs reportedly target unmutated variant regions.

V was trimmed by 6 bases and J by 1 base, leaving 15 bases between them. Germline assignment: CDR1 ENHRY and CDR2 SYGVKD. The CDR3 has 15 amino acids. As to this clone: No antigen is known for it.

Using immunoSEQ multiplex PCR, the repertoire was profiled, and TCRdb retains in-frame clones only, with some absent. The repertoire consists of some 31,000 clones, with about four fifths occurring once and the leading ten covering about 4.7%. The source material was peripheral blood, sampled 28 days after the second AZD1222 dose. This receptor was taken from an adult who received the AZD1222 COVID-19 vaccine. This chain uses TRBV10-3 with TRBJ1-1; no reliable D call. CDR3 coding DNA: TGTGCCATCAGCGTAGGACTATTAAAGAACACTGAAGCTTTCTTT. Its protein is CAISVGLLKNTEAFF.